These T cell receptor beta chains were read from a single sample in a study of blood T cell repertoires in COVID-19. Some clones are missing from TCRdb's copy, which holds only in-frame ones; the method was immunoSEQ multiplex PCR. The sample shows about 270,000 clones, 80% to 90% of them seen only once. The sequenced sample consisted of PBMCs or T cells enriched from blood (not recorded which). Receptors were obtained from a woman aged 18-29 years who had recovered from COVID-19. The CDR3 runs from the conserved cysteine through the conserved F or W. Each record gives: clone size, J gene, D gene, V gene, CDR3 protein, CDR3 DNA. D genes are given only for firm matches. Expanded clones get a size class; other rows say once, few or many, or leave the size out.

size: NA; J: TRBJ2-7; D: TRBD1; V: TRBV6-5; CDR3: CASTKGQSYEQYF; DNA: TGTGCCAGCACCAAGGGACAGTCCTACGAGCAGTACTTC
size: NA; J: TRBJ1-4; D: TRBD1; V: TRBV6-4; CDR3: CASSAPGGFNEKLFF; DNA: TGTGCCAGCAGTGCGCCAGGGGGGTTTAATGAAAAACTGTTTTTT
size: once; J: TRBJ2-1; D: TRBD1; V: TRBV12-5; CDR3: CASGPDDRDYNEQFF; DNA: TGTGCTAGTGGACCCGACGACAGGGATTACAATGAGCAGTTCTTC
size: NA; J: TRBJ1-5; D: NA; V: TRBV12-3/TRBV12-4; CDR3: CASRKQDNQPQHF; DNA: TGTGCCAGCAGAAAGCAGGACAATCAGCCCCAGCATTTT
size: NA; J: TRBJ1-1; D: NA; V: TRBV5-4; CDR3: CASSLAGEAFF; DNA: TGTGCCAGCAGCTTGGCGGGGGAAGCTTTCTTT
size: NA; J: TRBJ2-2; D: TRBD1; V: TRBV19; CDR3: CASTTTGGRSGELFF; DNA: TGTGCCAGTACTACGACAGGGGGAAGGTCTGGGGAGCTGTTTTTT
size: NA; J: TRBJ1-1; D: NA; V: TRBV10-2; CDR3: CASSFPGNTEAFF; DNA: TGCGCCAGCAGTTTCCCGGGTAACACTGAAGCTTTCTTT
size: once; J: TRBJ2-2; D: TRBD1; V: TRBV7-9; CDR3: CASSLDSGGTGELFF; DNA: TGTGCCAGCAGCTTAGATTCAGGGGGAACCGGGGAGCTGTTTTTT
size: NA; J: TRBJ2-1; D: TRBD1; V: TRBV9; CDR3: CASSQQGDEQFF; DNA: TGTGCCAGCAGCCAGCAGGGGGATGAGCAGTTCTTC
size: NA; J: TRBJ1-6; D: NA; V: TRBV5-6; CDR3: CASSLTQGGSSYNSPLHF; DNA: TGTGCCAGCAGCTTGACACAAGGGGGATCCTCCTATAATTCACCCCTCCACTTT
size: NA; J: TRBJ2-7; D: TRBD1; V: TRBV4-1; CDR3: CASSQNRGSYEQYF; DNA: TGCGCCAGCAGCCAAAACAGGGGTTCCTACGAGCAGTACTTC
size: NA; J: TRBJ2-7; D: NA; V: TRBV25-1; CDR3: CASSATVSYEQYF; DNA: TGTGCCAGCAGTGCGACAGTTTCCTACGAGCAGTACTTC
size: NA; J: TRBJ1-2; D: NA; V: TRBV30; CDR3: CAREQGDGYTF; DNA: TGTGCCCGAGAGCAGGGCGATGGCTACACCTTC
size: few; J: TRBJ1-6; D: NA; V: TRBV6-5; CDR3: CASTLGTKNSPLHF; DNA: TGTGCCAGCACACTCGGGACAAAAAATTCACCCCTCCACTTT
size: NA; J: TRBJ2-3; D: TRBD2; V: TRBV10-1; CDR3: CASSEATSGGATDTQYF; DNA: TGCGCCAGCAGTGAGGCGACTAGCGGGGGGGCCACAGATACGCAGTATTTT
size: NA; J: TRBJ1-1; D: NA; V: TRBV25-1; CDR3: CASSEARVSSEAFF; DNA: TGTGCCAGCAGTGAAGCCAGGGTCTCCTCTGAAGCTTTCTTT
size: once; J: TRBJ2-1; D: TRBD2; V: TRBV5-4; CDR3: CASSPRTSGGATNEQFF; DNA: TGTGCCAGCAGCCCCCGGACTAGCGGGGGGGCCACCAATGAGCAGTTCTTC
size: NA; J: TRBJ2-7; D: TRBD2; V: TRBV15; CDR3: CATSRGGLSYEQYF; DNA: TGTGCCACCAGCCGCGGGGGACTCTCCTACGAGCAGTACTTC
size: NA; J: TRBJ2-3; D: NA; V: TRBV5-1; CDR3: CASSLRSDTQYF; DNA: TGCGCCAGCAGCTTGCGGTCAGATACGCAGTATTTT
size: NA; J: TRBJ2-3; D: TRBD2; V: TRBV2; CDR3: CASRVTSGASTDTQYF; DNA: TGTGCCAGCAGGGTGACTAGCGGGGCAAGCACAGATACGCAGTATTTT
size: NA; J: TRBJ2-3; D: NA; V: TRBV10-3; CDR3: CAISLLGAVSTDTQYF; DNA: TGTGCCATCAGTCTCTTGGGGGCGGTGAGCACAGATACGCAGTATTTT
size: NA; J: TRBJ1-2; D: NA; V: TRBV30; CDR3: CAWSTGHLRGYTF; DNA: TGTGCCTGGAGTACTGGACACCTTAGGGGCTACACCTTC
size: NA; J: TRBJ1-1; D: NA; V: TRBV19; CDR3: CASSQGRGTEAFF; DNA: TGTGCCAGTAGTCAGGGGCGCGGCACTGAAGCTTTCTTT
size: NA; J: TRBJ1-2; D: TRBD1; V: TRBV5-1; CDR3: CASSSAGGTGGYTF; DNA: TGCGCCAGCAGCTCAGCAGGGGGCACTGGTGGCTACACCTTC
size: NA; J: TRBJ1-2; D: NA; V: TRBV6-5; CDR3: CASSYVGLQGNGYTF; DNA: TGTGCCAGCAGTTACGTTGGTTTACAGGGTAACGGCTACACCTTC
size: NA; J: TRBJ2-5; D: TRBD2; V: TRBV20-1; CDR3: CSASAAGVGETQYF; DNA: TGCAGTGCTAGTGCAGCGGGGGTGGGGGAGACCCAGTACTTC
size: NA; J: TRBJ1-2; D: NA; V: TRBV12-3/TRBV12-4; CDR3: CASSFQGYYGYTF; DNA: TGTGCCAGCAGTTTCCAGGGGTACTATGGCTACACCTTC
size: NA; J: TRBJ1-1; D: NA; V: TRBV27; CDR3: CASSLLRGITEAFF; DNA: TGTGCCAGCAGTTTACTGCGGGGCATCACTGAAGCTTTCTTT
size: NA; J: TRBJ2-5; D: TRBD2; V: TRBV6-5; CDR3: CASLPGWGGQETQYF; DNA: TGTGCCAGTCTACCTGGATGGGGGGGGCAAGAGACCCAGTACTTC
size: NA; J: TRBJ1-5; D: NA; V: TRBV15; CDR3: CATVQGTRNQPQHF; DNA: TGTGCCACCGTTCAGGGTACGCGCAATCAGCCCCAGCATTTT
size: NA; J: TRBJ1-6; D: NA; V: TRBV7-3; CDR3: CASSLRRSGSPLHF; DNA: TGTGCCAGCAGCTTAAGGAGATCGGGTTCACCCCTCCACTTT
size: NA; J: TRBJ1-6; D: TRBD1; V: TRBV7-2; CDR3: CASSFRRQGSGQYSPLHF; DNA: TGTGCCAGCAGCTTCCGACGACAGGGGTCAGGCCAATACTCACCCCTCCACTTT
size: NA; J: TRBJ1-1; D: TRBD1; V: TRBV9; CDR3: CASSAAGTGTEAFF; DNA: TGTGCCAGCAGCGCCGCCGGGACAGGGACTGAAGCTTTCTTT
size: NA; J: TRBJ1-2; D: TRBD1; V: TRBV18; CDR3: CASSEKDRAFDGYTF; DNA: TGTGCCAGCTCAGAGAAGGACAGGGCTTTCGATGGCTACACCTTC
size: NA; J: TRBJ2-3; D: NA; V: TRBV5-1; CDR3: CASSSLPPGLITDTQYF; DNA: TGCGCCAGCAGCTCCCTACCCCCGGGACTCATCACAGATACGCAGTATTTT
size: NA; J: TRBJ1-2; D: TRBD1; V: TRBV19; CDR3: CASTPQGAWYGYTF; DNA: TGTGCCAGTACCCCCCAGGGGGCTTGGTATGGCTACACCTTC
size: NA; J: TRBJ1-1; D: NA; V: TRBV2; CDR3: CASLITGNTEAFF; DNA: TGTGCCAGCCTTATTACAGGTAACACTGAAGCTTTCTTT
size: NA; J: TRBJ1-6; D: NA; V: TRBV3-1/TRBV3-2; CDR3: CASSQLERENSPLHF; DNA: TGTGCCAGCAGCCAATTAGAGAGGGAGAATTCACCCCTCCACTTT
size: once; J: TRBJ2-2; D: NA; V: TRBV5-4; CDR3: CASSLAKNTGELFF; DNA: TGTGCCAGCAGTTTGGCAAAGAACACCGGGGAGCTGTTTTTT
size: NA; J: TRBJ1-1; D: TRBD1; V: TRBV10-3; CDR3: CAISGTGKAEAFF; DNA: TGTGCCATCAGTGGGACAGGCAAAGCTGAAGCTTTCTTT
size: NA; J: TRBJ2-7; D: NA; V: TRBV25-1; CDR3: CASSSPRGQYF; DNA: TGTGCCAGCTCCAGCCCCCGGGGGCAGTACTTC
size: NA; J: TRBJ1-1; D: TRBD1; V: TRBV4-2; CDR3: CASSQAGQGSEAFF; DNA: TGTGCCAGCAGCCAAGCCGGACAGGGGTCTGAAGCTTTCTTT
size: NA; J: TRBJ2-2; D: TRBD2; V: TRBV7-8; CDR3: CASSLVAGGRDTGELFF; DNA: TGTGCCAGCAGCTTAGTAGCGGGGGGGCGGGACACCGGGGAGCTGTTTTTT
size: NA; J: TRBJ1-2; D: NA; V: TRBV2; CDR3: CASRQDLNHGYTF; DNA: TGTGCCAGCAGACAGGACCTAAACCATGGCTACACCTTC
size: NA; J: TRBJ1-1; D: NA; V: TRBV2; CDR3: CASKGTGMNTEAFF; DNA: TGTGCCAGCAAAGGAACGGGGATGAACACTGAAGCTTTCTTT
size: once; J: TRBJ2-7; D: NA; V: TRBV9; CDR3: CASSVGLRGHEQYF; DNA: TGTGCCAGCAGCGTAGGTCTCAGGGGTCACGAGCAGTACTTC
size: NA; J: TRBJ2-2; D: TRBD1; V: TRBV9; CDR3: CASSVGQHTGELFF; DNA: TGTGCCAGCAGCGTGGGACAGCACACCGGGGAGCTGTTTTTT
size: NA; J: TRBJ2-1; D: TRBD1; V: TRBV18; CDR3: CASADRRYNEQFF; DNA: TGTGCCAGCGCGGACAGGCGTTACAATGAGCAGTTCTTC
size: few; J: TRBJ1-1; D: NA; V: TRBV2; CDR3: CASKSTRATEAFF; DNA: TGTGCCAGCAAAAGTACCAGGGCTACTGAAGCTTTCTTT
size: few; J: TRBJ1-4; D: NA; V: TRBV7-9; CDR3: CASSLRDWNEKLFF; DNA: TGTGCCAGCAGCTTAAGGGACTGGAACGAAAAACTGTTTTTT
size: NA; J: TRBJ2-3; D: TRBD1; V: TRBV19; CDR3: CASSPWDSLTSTDTQYF; DNA: TGTGCCAGTAGTCCCTGGGACAGCCTAACTAGCACAGATACGCAGTATTTT
size: NA; J: TRBJ1-5; D: NA; V: TRBV2; CDR3: CASSEYSNQPQHF; DNA: TGTGCCAGCAGTGAGTATAGCAATCAGCCCCAGCATTTT
size: NA; J: TRBJ2-5; D: NA; V: TRBV11-2; CDR3: CASSSGEETQYF; DNA: TGTGCCAGCAGCTCGGGGGAAGAGACCCAGTACTTC
size: NA; J: TRBJ2-7; D: NA; V: TRBV2; CDR3: CASRASGQTSRYEQYF; DNA: TGTGCCAGCAGAGCCTCCGGACAGACGTCTCGCTACGAGCAGTACTTC
size: few; J: TRBJ2-3; D: TRBD2; V: TRBV5-4; CDR3: CASSLGLAGMESTDTQYF; DNA: TGTGCCAGCAGCTTGGGACTAGCGGGGATGGAAAGCACAGATACGCAGTATTTT
size: NA; J: TRBJ1-1; D: NA; V: TRBV15; CDR3: CATSRDRIEAFF; DNA: TGTGCCACCAGCAGAGACAGGATTGAAGCTTTCTTT
size: NA; J: TRBJ2-1; D: NA; V: TRBV10-1; CDR3: CASSESKSRFYNEQFF; DNA: TGCGCCAGCAGTGAGTCGAAGTCTCGGTTTTACAATGAGCAGTTCTTC
size: NA; J: TRBJ2-7; D: TRBD1; V: TRBV5-1; CDR3: CASSLRDSVSYEQYF; DNA: TGCGCCAGCAGCTTACGGGACAGCGTCTCCTACGAGCAGTACTTC
size: NA; J: TRBJ2-1; D: NA; V: TRBV6-5; CDR3: CAILRYNEQFF; DNA: TGTGCCATCCTCAGGTACAATGAGCAGTTCTTC
size: once; J: TRBJ2-5; D: NA; V: TRBV10-2; CDR3: CASTEGSGMETQYF; DNA: TGCGCCAGCACTGAAGGTTCAGGGATGGAGACCCAGTACTTC